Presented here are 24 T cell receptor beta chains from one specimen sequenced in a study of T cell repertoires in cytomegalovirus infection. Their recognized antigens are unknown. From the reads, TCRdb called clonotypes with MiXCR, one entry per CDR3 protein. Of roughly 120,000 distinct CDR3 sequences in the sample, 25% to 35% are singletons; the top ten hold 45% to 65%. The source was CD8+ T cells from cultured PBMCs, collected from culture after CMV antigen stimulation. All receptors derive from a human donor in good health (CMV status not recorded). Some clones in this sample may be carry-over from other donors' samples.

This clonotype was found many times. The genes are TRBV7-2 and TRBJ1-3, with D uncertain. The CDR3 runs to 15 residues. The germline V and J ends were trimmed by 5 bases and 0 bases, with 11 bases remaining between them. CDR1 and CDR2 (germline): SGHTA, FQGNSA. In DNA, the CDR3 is TGTGCCAGCAGCCACGGACCTTACTCTGGAAACACCATATATTTT. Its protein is CASSHGPYSGNTIYF.

CDR3 sequence reads: CASSHVPNQPQHF. CDR3 bases: TGTGCCAGCAGCCATGTTCCCAATCAGCCCCAGCATTTT. The chain combines TRBV16 with TRBJ1-5; no definite D call. The CDR3 is 13 residues long. Germline assignment: CDR1 KGHSY and CDR2 FQNENV. V lost 3 bases to trimming and J lost 3 bases, with 6 bases between them.

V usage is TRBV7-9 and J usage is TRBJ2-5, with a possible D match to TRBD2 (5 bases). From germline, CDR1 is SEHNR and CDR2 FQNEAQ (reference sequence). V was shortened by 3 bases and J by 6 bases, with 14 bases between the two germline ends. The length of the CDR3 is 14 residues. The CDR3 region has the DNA TGTGCCAGCAGCTTCGGGGAAGGGAGAAAGACCCAGTACTTC. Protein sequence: CASSFGEGRKTQYF.

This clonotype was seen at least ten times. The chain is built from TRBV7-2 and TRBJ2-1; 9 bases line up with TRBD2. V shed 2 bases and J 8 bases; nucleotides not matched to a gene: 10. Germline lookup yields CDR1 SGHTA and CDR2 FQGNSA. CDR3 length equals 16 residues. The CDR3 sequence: CASSLIAGALRDEQFF. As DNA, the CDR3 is TGTGCCAGCAGCTTAATAGCGGGGGCCCTCCGGGATGAGCAGTTCTTC. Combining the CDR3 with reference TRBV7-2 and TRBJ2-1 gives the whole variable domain GAGVSQSPSNKVTEKGKDVELRCDPISGHTALYWYRQSLGQGLEFLIYFQGNSAPDKSGLPSDRFSAERTGGSVSTLTIQRTQQEDSAVYLCASSLIAGALRDEQFFGPGTRLTVL.

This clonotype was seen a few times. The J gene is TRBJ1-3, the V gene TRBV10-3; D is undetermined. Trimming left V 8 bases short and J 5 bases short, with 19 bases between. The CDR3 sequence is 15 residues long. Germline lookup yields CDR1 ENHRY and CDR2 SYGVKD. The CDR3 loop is CAILNQDLLRNTIYF. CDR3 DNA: TGTGCCATCCTAAACCAGGACTTATTGAGAAACACCATATATTTT.

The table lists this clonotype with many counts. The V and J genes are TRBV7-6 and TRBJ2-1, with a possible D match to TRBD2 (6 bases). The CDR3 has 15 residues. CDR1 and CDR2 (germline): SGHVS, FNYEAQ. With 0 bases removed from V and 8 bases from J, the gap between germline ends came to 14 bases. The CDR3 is CASSLAGGTGDEQFF. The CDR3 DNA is TGTGCCAGCAGCTTAGCGGGGGGAACGGGTGATGAGCAGTTCTTC.

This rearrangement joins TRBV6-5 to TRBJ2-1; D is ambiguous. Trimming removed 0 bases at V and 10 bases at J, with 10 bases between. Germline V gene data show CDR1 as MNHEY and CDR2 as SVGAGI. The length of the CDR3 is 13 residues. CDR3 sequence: CASSYSGDPEQFF. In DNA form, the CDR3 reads TGTGCCAGCAGTTACTCAGGCGACCCCGAGCAGTTCTTC.

The CDR3 DNA follows: TGTGCCAGCAGTTATACAGGGGAGGCTAATGAAAAACTGTTTTTT. This translates into CASSYTGEANEKLFF. This chain uses TRBV12-3 or TRBV12-4 with TRBJ1-4; the match to TRBD1 covers 7 bases. J gave up 3 bases and V 4 bases, and 5 bases lay outside the gene matches. This CDR3 spans 15 amino acids.

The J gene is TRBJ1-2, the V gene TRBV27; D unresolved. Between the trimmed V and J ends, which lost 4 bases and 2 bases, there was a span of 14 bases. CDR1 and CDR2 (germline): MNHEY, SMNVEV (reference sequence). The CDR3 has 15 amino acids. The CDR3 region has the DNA TGTGCCAGCAGTTCCCCTCGTCGTGGGAACTATGGCTACACCTTC. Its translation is CASSSPRRGNYGYTF.

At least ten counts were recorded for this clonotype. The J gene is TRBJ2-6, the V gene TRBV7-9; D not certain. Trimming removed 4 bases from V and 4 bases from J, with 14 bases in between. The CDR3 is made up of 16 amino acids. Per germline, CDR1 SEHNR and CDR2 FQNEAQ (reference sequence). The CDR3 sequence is CASSSTSALGANVLTF. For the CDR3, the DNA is TGTGCCAGCAGCTCCACTTCGGCGCTGGGGGCCAACGTCCTGACTTTC. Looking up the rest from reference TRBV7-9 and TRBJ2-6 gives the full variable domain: DTGVSQNPRHKITKRGQNVTFRCDPISEHNRLYWYRQTLGQGPEFLTYFQNEAQLEKSRLLSDRFSAERPKGSFSTLEIQRTEQGDSAMYLCASSSTSALGANVLTFGAGSRLTVL.

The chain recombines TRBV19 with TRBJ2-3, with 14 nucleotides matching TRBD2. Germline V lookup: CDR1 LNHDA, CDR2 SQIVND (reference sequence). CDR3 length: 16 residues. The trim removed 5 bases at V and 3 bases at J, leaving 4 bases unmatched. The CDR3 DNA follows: TGTGCCAGTAGTGCCCGGACTAGCGGGGGGACAGATACGCAGTATTTT. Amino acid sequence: CASSARTSGGTDTQYF.

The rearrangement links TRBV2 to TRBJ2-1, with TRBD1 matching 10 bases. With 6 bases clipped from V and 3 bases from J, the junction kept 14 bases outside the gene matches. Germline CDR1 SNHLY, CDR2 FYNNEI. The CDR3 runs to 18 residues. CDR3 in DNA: TGTGCCAGCAGGGAGGACAGGGGGTATGACGGGAACTACAATGAGCAGTTCTTC. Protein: CASREDRGYDGNYNEQFF.

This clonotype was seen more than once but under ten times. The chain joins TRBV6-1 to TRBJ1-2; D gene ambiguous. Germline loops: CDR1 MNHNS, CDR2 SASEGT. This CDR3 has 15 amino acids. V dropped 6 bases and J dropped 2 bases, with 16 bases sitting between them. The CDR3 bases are TGTGCCAGCAGGTTACCAGAAGCTATCAACTATGGCTACACCTTC. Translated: CASRLPEAINYGYTF.

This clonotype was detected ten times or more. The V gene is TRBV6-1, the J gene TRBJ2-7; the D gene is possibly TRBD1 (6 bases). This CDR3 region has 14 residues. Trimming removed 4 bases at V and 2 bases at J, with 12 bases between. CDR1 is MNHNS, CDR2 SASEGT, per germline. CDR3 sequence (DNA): TGTGCCAGCAGTGGCTGGGACACAGCCTACGAGCAGTACTTC. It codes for CASSGWDTAYEQYF.

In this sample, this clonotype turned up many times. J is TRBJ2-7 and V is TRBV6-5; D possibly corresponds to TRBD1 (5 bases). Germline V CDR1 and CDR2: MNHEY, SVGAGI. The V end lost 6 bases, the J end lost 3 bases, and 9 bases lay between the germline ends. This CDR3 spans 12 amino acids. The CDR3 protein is CASSRDSYEQYF. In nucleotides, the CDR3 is TGTGCCAGCAGCCGCGACAGCTACGAGCAGTACTTC.

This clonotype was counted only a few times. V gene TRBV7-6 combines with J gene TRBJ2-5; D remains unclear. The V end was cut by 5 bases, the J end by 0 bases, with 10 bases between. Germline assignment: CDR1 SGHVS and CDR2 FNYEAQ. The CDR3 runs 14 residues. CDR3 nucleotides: TGTGCCAGCAGCCAAGGCCTGTACCAAGAGACCCAGTACTTC. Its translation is CASSQGLYQETQYF.

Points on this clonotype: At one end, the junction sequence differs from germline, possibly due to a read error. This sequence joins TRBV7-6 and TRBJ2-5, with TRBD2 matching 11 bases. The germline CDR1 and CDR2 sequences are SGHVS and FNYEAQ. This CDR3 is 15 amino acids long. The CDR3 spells CASSLAGGPFVDQYF. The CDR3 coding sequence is TGTGCCAGCAGCCTAGCGGGGGGACCATTTGTAGACCAGTACTTC.

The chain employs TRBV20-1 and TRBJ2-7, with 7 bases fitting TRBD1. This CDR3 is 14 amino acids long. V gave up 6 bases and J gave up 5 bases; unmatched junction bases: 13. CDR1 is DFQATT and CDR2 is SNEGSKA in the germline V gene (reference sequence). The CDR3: CSAPVRGQGDEQYF. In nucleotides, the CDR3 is TGCAGTGCACCTGTACGAGGCCAGGGGGACGAGCAGTACTTC.

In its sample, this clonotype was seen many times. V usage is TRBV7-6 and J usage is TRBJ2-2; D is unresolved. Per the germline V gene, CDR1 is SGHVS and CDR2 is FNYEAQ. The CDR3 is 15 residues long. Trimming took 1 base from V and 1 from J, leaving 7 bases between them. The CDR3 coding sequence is TGTGCCAGCAGCTTAGAACACTGGAACACCGGGGAGCTGTTTTTT. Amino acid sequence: CASSLEHWNTGELFF.

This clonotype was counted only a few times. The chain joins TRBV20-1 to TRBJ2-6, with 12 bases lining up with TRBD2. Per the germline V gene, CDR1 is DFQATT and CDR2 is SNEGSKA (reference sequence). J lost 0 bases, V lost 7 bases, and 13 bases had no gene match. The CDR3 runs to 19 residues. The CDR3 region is CSVPLAGGTSSSGANVLTF. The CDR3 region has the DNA TGCAGTGTTCCCCTAGCGGGGGGGACCTCGAGCTCTGGGGCCAACGTCCTGACTTTC.

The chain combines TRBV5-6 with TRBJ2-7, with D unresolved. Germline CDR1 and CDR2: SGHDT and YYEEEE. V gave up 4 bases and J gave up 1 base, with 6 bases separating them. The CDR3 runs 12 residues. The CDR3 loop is CASSRHSYEQYF. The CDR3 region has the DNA TGTGCCAGCAGCCGCCATTCCTACGAGCAGTACTTC. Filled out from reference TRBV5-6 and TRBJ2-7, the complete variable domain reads DAGVTQSPTHLIKTRGQQVTLRCSPKSGHDTVSWYQQALGQGPQFIFQYYEEEERQRGNFPDRFSGHQFPNYSSELNVNALLLGDSALYLCASSRHSYEQYFGPGTRLTVT.

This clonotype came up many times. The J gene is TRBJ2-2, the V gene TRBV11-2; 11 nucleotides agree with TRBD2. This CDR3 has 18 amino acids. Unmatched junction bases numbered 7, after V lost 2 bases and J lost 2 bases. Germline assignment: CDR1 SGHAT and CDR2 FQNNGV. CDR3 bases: TGTGCCAGCAGCTTAACCGCACTAGCGGGGGCCAACACCGGGGAGCTGTTTTTT. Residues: CASSLTALAGANTGELFF.

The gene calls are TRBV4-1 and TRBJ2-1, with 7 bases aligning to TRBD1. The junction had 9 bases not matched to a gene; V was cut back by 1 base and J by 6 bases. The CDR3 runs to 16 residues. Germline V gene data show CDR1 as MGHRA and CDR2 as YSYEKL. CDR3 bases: TGCGCCAGCAGCCAAGTCAGGGACAGTTTTTCCAATGAGCAGTTCTTC. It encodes CASSQVRDSFSNEQFF.

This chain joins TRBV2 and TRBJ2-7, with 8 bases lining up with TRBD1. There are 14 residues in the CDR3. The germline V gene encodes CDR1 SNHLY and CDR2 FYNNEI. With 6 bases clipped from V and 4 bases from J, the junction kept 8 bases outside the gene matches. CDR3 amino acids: CASRGGRGPYEQYF. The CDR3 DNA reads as TGTGCCAGCAGGGGGGGCAGGGGGCCTTACGAGCAGTACTTC.